Described below is a single T cell receptor (beta chain) sequence and its context. Its antigen is unknown. The sample comes from a study of cytomegalovirus exposure and HLA in healthy donors. Study observations and caveats: Per published reports, the classifier diagnosed cytomegalovirus status with high specificity and sensitivity. CMV antigen specificity of three CMV-associated chains was confirmed in vitro. Some public TCRs appeared in many individuals, while most sequences were rare.

The data were produced by immunoSEQ multiplex PCR, yet TCRdb's version contains in-frame clones alone and is incomplete. The sample has 300,000 to 400,000 clones, around 90% seen once; the top ten hold roughly 0.96%. Trimming took off 2 bases at V and 0 bases at J, with 10 bases between the two ends. The CDR3 length is 15 residues. CDR1 is SGHTA, CDR2 FQGNSA, per germline. The TCR sequence derives from a man aged 25 to 45 in good health and CMV-seronegative. Material: PBMCs. V is TRBV7-2 and J is TRBJ1-2; D gene ambiguous. The CDR3 DNA follows: TGTGCCAGCAGCTTAAATGCAGGCGCTAACTATGGCTACACCTTC. It yields the protein CASSLNAGANYGYTF.